This TCR beta chain was sequenced during a study of tumor-infiltrating lymphocytes in primary liver carcinoma. Germline CDR1 is SGHKS and CDR2 is YYEKEE (reference sequence). The germline V and J ends were trimmed by 0 bases and 6 bases, with 14 bases remaining between them. There are 15 residues in the CDR3. DNA and RNA were both co-extracted from approximately 22-30 mg of bulk tissue that had not been sorted. Among the patients, all had chronic HBV infection and none had been treated. Every tumor contributed samples taken at five separate regions. Points on this clonotype: Antigen unknown. Because it lacks the conserved phenylalanine or tryptophan at the end, this CDR3 is likely a read error.

TCR beta cDNA was made from approximately 500 ng total RNA with a constant-region primer. The TCR beta library was amplified through three nested multiplex PCR rounds in a modified ARM-PCR procedure. Researchers ran the first two PCR rounds for ten to eleven cycles each with TRBV1-TRBV30 forward primers and a C-beta reverse primer. Each CDR3 protein is one row after TCRdb ran MiXCR on the multiplex PCR reads. In the table there are approximately 190,000 distinct CDR3 sequences, about 82% of which are singletons. Broader study findings: Tumor region pairs overlapped more than did tumor-adjacent and tumor-blood pairs. Only about 7.5-25% of top clones appeared in all five tumor regions.

The sample comprised tumor tissue from primary liver carcinoma. The chain joins TRBV5-5 to TRBJ2-3; D is uncertain. This receptor was obtained from a man aged 40-49 years with primary liver carcinoma and hepatitis B virus infection. The CDR3 spells CASSLVGTELDTQYS. CDR3 bases: TGTGCCAGCAGCTTGGTTGGCACGGAGCTGGATACGCAGTATTCT.